Below are 28 T cell receptor beta chains sequenced from a single sample in a study of T cell responses to AZD1222 COVID-19 vaccine. TCRdb's table, derived via immunoSEQ multiplex PCR, lists solely in-frame clones and lacks some. The profile shows 40,000 to 50,000 clones, 88% of them singletons. Sample: peripheral blood, taken 28 days after the second AZD1222 dose. Receptors originate from an adult who received the AZD1222 COVID-19 vaccine.

V is TRBV19 and J is TRBJ1-4; the D gene is possibly TRBD1 (6 bases). This CDR3 comprises 14 residues. The germline V and J ends were trimmed by 4 bases and 11 bases, with 17 bases remaining between them. CDR1 is LNHDA and CDR2 is SQIVND in the germline V gene (reference sequence). The CDR3 sequence is CASSTMTGGWKLFF. In DNA, the CDR3 is TGTGCCAGTAGTACGATGACCGGGGGCTGGAAACTGTTTTTT. Full variable domain (outside the CDR3, taken from reference TRBV19 and TRBJ1-4): DGGITQSPKYLFRKEGQNVTLSCEQNLNHDAMYWYRQDPGQGLRLIYYSQIVNDFQKGDIAEGYSVSREKKESFPLTVTSAQKNPTAFYLCASSTMTGGWKLFFGSGTQLSVL.

The V and J genes are TRBV10-3 and TRBJ2-7, with 9 nucleotides matching TRBD2. Germline V gene sequence: CDR1 ENHRY, CDR2 SYGVKD. The ends lost 10 bases at V and 6 bases at J; junction bases unmatched: 7. The CDR3 loop spans 12 amino acids. CDR3 nucleotides: TGTGCCAGCGGAGCGGGAGGTTCCGAGCAGTACTTC. It codes for CASGAGGSEQYF.

This rearrangement joins TRBV19 to TRBJ2-7; 7 bases agree with TRBD2. Trimming at V came to 6 bases and at J to 1 base, leaving 9 bases not matched to a gene. Germline loops: CDR1 LNHDA, CDR2 SQIVND (reference sequence). CDR3 length equals 15 residues. The CDR3 bases are TGTGCCAGTAGCCGCGGGAGCGGCGTTTCCTACGAGCAGTACTTC. Residues: CASSRGSGVSYEQYF.

This clone was recorded once. The V call is TRBV5-1, the J call TRBJ1-4; tentative D call: TRBD1 (6 bases). With 0 bases removed from V and 7 bases from J, the gap between germline ends came to 13 bases. CDR3 length: 15 residues. Germline V gene sequence: CDR1 SGHRS, CDR2 YFSETQ. The chain's CDR3 is CASSLVGGSSEKLFF. The CDR3 coding sequence is TGCGCCAGCAGCTTGGTAGGGGGGTCGAGTGAAAAACTGTTTTTT.

The rearrangement joins TRBV28 to TRBJ2-7, with TRBD2 matching over 7 bases. The V gene's germline CDR1 is MDHEN and CDR2 SYDVKM. Losses at the gene ends were 5 bases for V and 4 bases for J; bases not matched to a gene: 11. This CDR3 has 15 residues. The CDR3 DNA follows: TGTGCCAGCAGTCCCACCACCGGGACTATTTACGAGCAGTACTTC. Translating gives CASSPTTGTIYEQYF. Supplemented by reference TRBV28 and TRBJ2-7, the full variable domain reads DVKVTQSSRYLVKRTGEKVFLECVQDMDHENMFWYRQDPGLGLRLIYFSYDVKMKEKGDIPEGYSVSREKKERFSLILESASTNQTSMYLCASSPTTGTIYEQYFGPGTRLTVT.

This clone came up a few times. The junction shows a germline mismatch at one end, possibly a read error. In DNA form, the CDR3 reads TGTGCTAGCAGTTTACTCGCAGACTCTGGCTACAATGAGCAGTTCTTC. Its translation is CASSLLADSGYNEQFF. The chain uses TRBV7-7 and TRBJ2-1, with D hard to call. There are 16 residues in the CDR3. CDR1 is SSHAT and CDR2 is FNYEAQ in the germline V gene (reference sequence).

The chain links TRBV6-6 to TRBJ2-5; TRBD2 agrees at 10 bases. This CDR3 has 15 amino acids. Losses at the gene ends were 6 bases for V and 3 bases for J; bases not matched to a gene: 7. Germline V gives CDR1 MNHNY, CDR2 SVGAGI (reference sequence). The CDR3 coding sequence is TGTGCCAGCAGACCCTTAGGACTAGCGGAAGAGACCCAGTACTTC. The encoded protein is CASRPLGLAEETQYF.

The chain couples TRBV11-3 to TRBJ2-4; TRBD1 agrees at 7 bases. The CDR3 consists of 16 residues. Unmatched junction bases numbered 11, after V lost 7 bases and J lost 2 bases. Germline V CDR1 and CDR2: SGHNT, YENEEA. CDR3 coding DNA: TGTGCCAGCAACAGACAGGGATATGGGACCAAAAACATTCAGTACTTC. Amino acid sequence: CASNRQGYGTKNIQYF.

The rearrangement joins TRBV21-1 to TRBJ2-7; the table's D call, TRBD1, was not checked against the DNA. TRBV21-1 corresponds to a pseudogene. The CDR3 spans 13 residues. The CDR3, as DNA: TGTGCCAGCAGCAAGGGCAGGGCCTACGAGCAGTACTTC. It yields the protein CASSKGRAYEQYF.

This clone has just one count. The rearrangement joins TRBV6-5 to TRBJ1-5; no reliable D call. The V end lost 4 bases, the J end lost 0 bases, and 4 bases lay between the germline ends. Per germline, CDR1 MNHEY and CDR2 SVGAGI. The CDR3 is made up of 13 amino acids. This chain's CDR3 is CASSFNSNQPQHF. The CDR3 region has the DNA TGTGCCAGCAGTTTCAATAGCAATCAGCCCCAGCATTTT.

This clone was found once. The chain recombines TRBV14 with TRBJ2-4; TRBD1 or TRBD2 may be the D gene (5 bases each). The CDR3 has 16 residues. In germline, CDR1 is SGHDN, CDR2 FVKESK. V shed 1 base and J shed 3 bases, with 13 bases lying between them. The DNA of the CDR3 is TGTGCCAGCAGCCAAGTTTCCGGGGCGGGCAAAAACATTCAGTACTTC. Amino acids: CASSQVSGAGKNIQYF.

J is TRBJ2-3 and V is TRBV27; TRBD2 aligns across 15 bases. CDR3 size: 15 residues. The germline gives CDR1 MNHEY, CDR2 SMNVEV (reference sequence). V was pared by 5 bases and J by 6 bases, with 3 bases of the junction left unmatched. CDR3 sequence (DNA): TGTGCCAGCAGTGGACTAGCGGGAGGGCCGGATACGCAGTATTTT. Its translation is CASSGLAGGPDTQYF.

The chain links TRBV28 to TRBJ2-1, with unresolved D. Trimming left V 3 bases short and J 2 bases short, with 8 bases between. The germline gives CDR1 MDHEN, CDR2 SYDVKM. CDR3 length: 14 amino acids. The CDR3 sequence: CASSLVSPYNEQFF. The DNA of the CDR3 is TGTGCCAGCAGTTTGGTTAGCCCCTACAATGAGCAGTTCTTC.

This clone occurred once. The rearrangement links TRBV7-9 to TRBJ2-6, with D possibly TRBD1 on 5 matching bases. V lost 5 bases and J lost 1, with 18 bases in between. In germline, CDR1 is SEHNR, CDR2 FQNEAQ (reference sequence). CDR3 length equals 18 residues. The CDR3 DNA is TGTGCCAGCAGCCCATCGCCCGTCAGGGTATCTGGGGCCAACGTCCTGACTTTC. It codes for CASSPSPVRVSGANVLTF. Complete variable domain (other parts from reference TRBV7-9 and TRBJ2-6): DTGVSQNPRHKITKRGQNVTFRCDPISEHNRLYWYRQTLGQGPEFLTYFQNEAQLEKSRLLSDRFSAERPKGSFSTLEIQRTEQGDSAMYLCASSPSPVRVSGANVLTFGAGSRLTVL.

In regard to this clone: It is unclear where the CDR3 begins or ends on the DNA, so no DNA is shown, and the CDR3 is as TCRdb lists it. V and J are TRBV5-5 and TRBJ2-3; TRBD1 is taken as the D call from the table, unchecked against the DNA. The CDR3 spans 17 amino acids, including both terminal residues. Germline V CDR1 and CDR2: SGHKS, YYEKEE (reference sequence). CDR3 sequence reads: CASSFGPGPPSTDTQYF.

The rearrangement links TRBV18 to TRBJ1-2; no clear D. Trimming pared 3 bases from V and 5 bases from J, leaving 4 bases between. CDR1 is KGHSH and CDR2 is LQKENI in the germline V gene. The CDR3 is 11 amino acids. The CDR3 DNA is TGTGCCAGCTCACCGCTTTATGGCTACACCTTC. Translating gives CASSPLYGYTF.

This chain joins TRBV10-3 and TRBJ1-3; 10 bases agree with TRBD1. The germline CDR1 and CDR2 sequences are ENHRY and SYGVKD. There are 13 residues in the CDR3. Trimming took 6 bases from V and 8 from J; bases not matched to a gene: 4. CDR3 amino acids: CAIRNGQGDTIYF. For the CDR3, the DNA is TGTGCCATCAGGAACGGACAGGGGGACACCATATATTTT.

J is TRBJ2-1 and V is TRBV14; perhaps TRBD2 as D (5 bases). CDR3 length: 17 amino acids. Trimming took off 0 bases at V and 1 base at J, with 13 bases between the two ends. Germline-derived CDR1 and CDR2 are SGHDN and FVKESK. The chain's CDR3 is CASSQDTAGLSYNEQFF. CDR3 sequence (DNA): TGTGCCAGCAGCCAAGATACCGCGGGTCTTTCCTACAATGAGCAGTTCTTC.

CDR3 sequence: CASSQDGEGSGYTF. CDR3 bases: TGCGCCAGCAGCCAAGACGGAGAAGGGTCTGGCTACACCTTC. The V gene is TRBV4-1, the J gene TRBJ1-2; D gene uncertain. The CDR3 runs to 14 residues. The germline CDR1 and CDR2 sequences are MGHRA and YSYEKL. Trimming cost V 0 bases and J 7 bases, with 12 bases left between them.

The chain recombines TRBV24-1 with TRBJ1-2; D remains unclear. Germline CDR1 and CDR2: KGHDR and SFDVKD. Between the trimmed V and J ends, which lost 1 base and 3 bases, there was a span of 2 bases. The CDR3 runs 12 residues. The DNA for the CDR3 is TGTGCCACCAGTGATTTCTACTATGGCTACACCTTC. Translating gives CATSDFYYGYTF.

The chain carries TRBV5-5 and TRBJ1-4; D perhaps matches TRBD1 (6 bases). Germline V gene sequence: CDR1 SGHKS, CDR2 YYEKEE (reference sequence). V was shortened by 4 bases and J by 3 bases, with 16 bases between the two germline ends. This CDR3 comprises 16 residues. CDR3 in DNA: TGTGCCAGCAGCGTACCCACAGGACAGCCTAATGAAAAACTGTTTTTT. Its translation is CASSVPTGQPNEKLFF.

This sequence joins TRBV7-3 and TRBJ2-3; D might be TRBD1 or TRBD2, each matching 5 bases. The CDR3 runs 14 residues. Germline V CDR1 and CDR2: SGHTA, FQGTGA. The V end lost 2 bases, the J end lost 2 bases, and 8 bases lay between the germline ends. In DNA, the CDR3 is TGTGCCAGCAGCTTATCCGGGACCACAGATACGCAGTATTTT. It specifies CASSLSGTTDTQYF.

The V call is TRBV12-3 or TRBV12-4, the J call TRBJ1-2; D possibly corresponds to TRBD1 (6 bases). The CDR3 loop spans 13 amino acids. Deletions cut 7 bases from V and 12 bases from J, with 21 bases between. CDR3 loop: CASTHGGGATNTF. For the CDR3, the DNA is TGTGCCAGCACCCATGGCGGGGGGGCGACTAACACCTTC.

CDR3 amino acids: CASRCRDTQYF. For the CDR3, the DNA is TGTGCCAGCCGCTGCCGGGATACGCAGTATTTT. The chain couples TRBV3-1 (or the pseudogene TRBV3-2) to TRBJ2-3; no definite D call. Germline V gene data show CDR1 as LGHDT and CDR2 as YNNKEL (reference sequence). This CDR3 is 11 amino acids long. The V end was cut by 8 bases, the J end by 6 bases, with 9 bases between.

The chain couples TRBV9 to TRBJ2-7; the match to TRBD1 covers 9 bases. J lost 3 bases, V lost 0 bases, and 4 bases had no gene match. Germline assignment: CDR1 SGDLS and CDR2 YYNGEE. This CDR3 has 15 residues. CDR3 amino acids: CASSVEGTGSYEQYF. The CDR3 DNA sequence: TGTGCCAGCAGCGTAGAGGGGACAGGGAGCTACGAGCAGTACTTC.

The chain carries TRBV18 and TRBJ2-7; D unclear. V gave up 0 bases and J gave up 7 bases, with 13 bases separating them. Germline CDR1 and CDR2: KGHSH and LQKENI. This CDR3 contains 14 residues. CDR3 in amino acids: CASSPPASMGEQYF. The CDR3 DNA reads as TGTGCCAGCTCACCACCGGCATCGATGGGAGAGCAGTACTTC.

This chain uses TRBV30 with TRBJ1-3; TRBD1 matches at 7 bases. Germline-derived CDR1 and CDR2 are GTSNPN and SVGIG (reference sequence). Losses at the gene ends were 2 bases for V and 3 bases for J; bases not matched to a gene: 13. This CDR3 is built from 17 residues. In nucleotides, the CDR3 is TGTGCCTGGAGTCACACGGCGGAGGGGGCGGTTGGAAACACCATATATTTT. It is translated as CAWSHTAEGAVGNTIYF.

The count of this clone is one. The CDR3 bases are TGTGCCAGCAGCTTGGACAATTCACCCCTCCACTTT. Amino acids: CASSLDNSPLHF. The chain has TRBV7-9 and TRBJ1-6; unclear D gene. V was shortened by 3 bases and J by 7 bases, with 4 bases between the two germline ends. This CDR3 is 12 amino acids long. CDR1 is SEHNR, CDR2 FQNEAQ, per germline (reference sequence).